This T cell receptor beta chain was captured by sequencing in a study of blood T cells in healthy people across ages. Then a second PCR, running roughly 7 to 11 cycles, was carried out with a sample-barcoded 5' primer and a J-beta primer mix. From the 5' RACE reads, TCRdb called clonotypes with MiXCR, one entry per CDR3 protein. The sample lists about 900,000 distinct CDR3 sequences, about 62% seen once, with about a quarter in the top ten. The CDR3 spans 15 residues. Germline V lookup: CDR1 SQVTM, CDR2 ANQGSEA. Trimming removed 5 bases from V and 0 bases from J, with 16 bases in between. This clonotype has just a few counts.

The sample taken for sequencing was blood. The V call is TRBV29-1, the J call TRBJ1-2, with D perhaps TRBD1 (6 bases). The source of this sequence is a young man in good health. The CDR3: CSVIRVDRTNYGYTF. DNA of the CDR3: TGCAGCGTTATAAGGGTAGACAGGACTAACTATGGCTACACCTTC.